These T cell receptor beta chains were read from a single sample in a study of cytomegalovirus exposure and HLA in healthy donors. Clones were read by immunoSEQ multiplex PCR, and TCRdb kept only the in-frame ones, dropping some. The sample records fewer than 200,000 clones, roughly 90% being singletons. The sequenced material came from PBMCs. The receptor source for this set is a young woman in good health and CMV-seronegative. The CDR3 runs from the conserved cysteine through the conserved F or W. Fields, in order: D gene, V gene, clone size, J gene, CDR3 DNA, CDR3 protein. A D gene is named only where the DNA matches it firmly. Some rows have no size entry. The others give once, few or many, or a class for an expanded clone.

>NA|TRBV15|NA|TRBJ1-5
TGTGCCACCAGCAGAGATCTAGCGCAGCCCCAGCATTTT
CATSRDLAQPQHF
>TRBD1|TRBV4-3|NA|TRBJ1-1
TGCGCCAGCAGCCACAGCCAGGGGGCTGAAGCTTTCTTT
CASSHSQGAEAFF
>NA|TRBV11-2|NA|TRBJ1-5
TGTGCCAGCAGCTTGAGCCTTTATCAGCCCCAGCATTTT
CASSLSLYQPQHF
>NA|TRBV7-9|NA|TRBJ2-2
TGTGCCAGCAGCTTATCGACCGGGGAGCTGTTTTTT
CASSLSTGELFF
>TRBD1|TRBV9|once|TRBJ2-2
TGTGCCAGCAGCGGGGGGACAGCGAACACCGGGGAGCTGTTTTTT
CASSGGTANTGELFF
>NA|TRBV5-8|few|TRBJ2-5
TGTGCCAGCAGCTACGGACAGCAAGAGACCCAGTACTTC
CASSYGQQETQYF
>TRBD1|TRBV4-1|NA|TRBJ1-2
TGCGCCAGCAGCCAAGTAGAACAGGGGAACTATGGCTACACCTTC
CASSQVEQGNYGYTF
>NA|TRBV27|NA|TRBJ2-7
TGTGCCAGCAGTTTATCGTGGCTGCGGCCCTACGAGCAGTACTTC
CASSLSWLRPYEQYF
>TRBD1|TRBV5-1|NA|TRBJ1-3
TGCGCCAGCAGCACTTTCGGATCGACAGGGATACTCGGAAACACCATATATTTT
CASSTFGSTGILGNTIYF
>TRBD1|TRBV18|NA|TRBJ1-1
TGTGCCAGCTCACCACTTACCGCTGCCGGGACAGGGTCTGAAGCTTTCTTT
CASSPLTAAGTGSEAFF
>NA|TRBV5-6|NA|TRBJ1-1
TGTGCCAGCAGCTTGGACCTTAGCACTGAAGCTTTCTTT
CASSLDLSTEAFF
>TRBD1|TRBV4-1|NA|TRBJ2-7
TGCGCCAGCAGCCAGGGGACAGGCGGGGCGAGCTCCTACGAGCAGTACTTC
CASSQGTGGASSYEQYF
>TRBD1|TRBV9|NA|TRBJ1-1
TGTGCCAGCAGCGTAGTCAGGGGGGGGTCCACTGAAGCTTTCTTT
CASSVVRGGSTEAFF
>TRBD1|TRBV28|NA|TRBJ1-5
TGTGCCAGCAGCTCTACAGGGGGGACTCAGCCCCAGCATTTT
CASSSTGGTQPQHF
>NA|TRBV5-1|NA|TRBJ1-5
TGCGCCAGCAGCTTGGTTCCGGGGGTCGGTCAGCCCCAGCATTTT
CASSLVPGVGQPQHF
>NA|TRBV30|NA|TRBJ2-7
TGTGCCTGGAGTGGGCTCCGCGGGGCCTACGAGCAGTACTTC
CAWSGLRGAYEQYF
>NA|TRBV5-1|few|TRBJ1-6
TGCGCCAGCAGGGAAGACAGAAATTCACCCCTCCACTTT
CASREDRNSPLHF
>TRBD1|TRBV15|NA|TRBJ1-5
TGTGCCACCAGCAGAGTCGGACAGGGCGGCAATCAGCCCCAGCATTTT
CATSRVGQGGNQPQHF
>TRBD2|TRBV27|many|TRBJ2-1
TGTGCCAGCAGTTTAGAAAGCGGGGTAAACAATGAGCAGTTCTTC
CASSLESGVNNEQFF
>NA|TRBV4-2|NA|TRBJ1-1
TGTGCCAGCAGCCAAGCACGACAGGCTGAAGCTTTCTTT
CASSQARQAEAFF
>NA|TRBV23-1|NA|TRBJ1-1
TGCGCCAGGGGCACTGAAGCTTTCTTT
CARGTEAFF
>NA|TRBV12-5|NA|TRBJ1-1
TGTGCTAGTGCCCCCGGGAGAACTGAAGCTTTCTTT
CASAPGRTEAFF